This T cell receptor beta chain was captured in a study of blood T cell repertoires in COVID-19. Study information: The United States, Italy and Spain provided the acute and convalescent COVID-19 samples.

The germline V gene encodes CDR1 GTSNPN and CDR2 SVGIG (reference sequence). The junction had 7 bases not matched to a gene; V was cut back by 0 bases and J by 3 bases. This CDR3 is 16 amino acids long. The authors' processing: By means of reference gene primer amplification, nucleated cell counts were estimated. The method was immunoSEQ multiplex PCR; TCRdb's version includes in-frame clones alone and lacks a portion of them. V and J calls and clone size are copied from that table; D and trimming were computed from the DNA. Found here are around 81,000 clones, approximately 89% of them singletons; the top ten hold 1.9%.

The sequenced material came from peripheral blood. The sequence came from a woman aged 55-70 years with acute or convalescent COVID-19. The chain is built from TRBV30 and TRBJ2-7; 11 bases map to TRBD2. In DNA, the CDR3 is TGTGCCTGGAGTGTACGACTAGCGGGACGTATCTACGAGCAGTACTTC. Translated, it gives CAWSVRLAGRIYEQYF.